The 20 T cell receptor beta chains below all came from one sample that was sequenced in a study of vaccination effects on CD4 cells after COVID-19 (dated by TCRdb to between 2021 and 2024). After around eleven days of culture, CD4+ T cells were isolated with the EasySep CD4+ T cell isolation kit. Participants received two doses of either the BNT162b2 or the mRNA-1273 mRNA SARS-CoV-2 vaccine. The library came from the immunoSEQ multiplex PCR assay. TCRdb retrieved this table from immuneACCESS and kept in-frame rearrangements only. Not all clones are present; in checked studies, unresolved V genes account for under half, and no reason is known for the remainder. A total of tens of thousands of clones appear in this sample, approximately 73% of them only once. The ten largest clonotypes hold more than 2% of the sample. The antigens these receptors bind are not known. Material: CD4+ T cells from PBMCs cultured without peptide, obtained after COVID-19 vaccination. These receptors were taken from a human donor who received a COVID-19 vaccine.

The J gene is TRBJ1-6, the V gene TRBV18; D may be TRBD1 (6 bases). This CDR3 contains 14 residues. The V gene's germline CDR1 is KGHSH and CDR2 LQKENI. V lost 3 bases and J 5 bases, leaving 8 bases between the germline ends. The CDR3 DNA sequence: TGTGCCAGCTCACCCCGGGACAATAATTCACCCCTCCACTTT. This translates into CASSPRDNNSPLHF. Combining the CDR3 with reference TRBV18 and TRBJ1-6 gives the whole variable domain NAGVMQNPRHLVRRRGQEARLRCSPMKGHSHVYWYRQLPEEGLKFMVYLQKENIIDESGMPKERFSAEFPKEGPSILRIQQVVRGDSAAYFCASSPRDNNSPLHFGNGTRLTVT.

This clone was counted between two and nine times. The V call is TRBV6-5, the J call TRBJ1-2, with 11 bases identical to TRBD1. Germline V gene data show CDR1 as MNHEY and CDR2 as SVGAGI. CDR3 length: 16 amino acids. V lost 0 bases, J lost 4 bases, and 4 bases stayed unmatched. Written as DNA, the CDR3 is TGTGCCAGCAGTTACTCTAGGACAGGGGGCTTCTATGGCTACACCTTC. Translation gives CASSYSRTGGFYGYTF.

V usage is TRBV3-1 (or the pseudogene TRBV3-2) and J usage is TRBJ2-5; TRBD1 is a possible D gene (5 bases). Germline lookup yields CDR1 LGHDT and CDR2 YNNKEL (reference sequence). This CDR3 is built from 13 residues. V was clipped by 8 bases and J by 1 base, with 11 bases between them. CDR3 sequence reads: CASAGHTQETQYF. CDR3 DNA sequence: TGTGCCAGCGCAGGACATACCCAAGAGACCCAGTACTTC.

This clone was detected once. The genes are TRBV2 and TRBJ1-1; tentative D call: TRBD1 (6 bases). This CDR3 has 14 amino acids. Germline V gene lookup returns CDR1 SNHLY and CDR2 FYNNEI. Trimming pared 0 bases from V and 2 bases from J, leaving 7 bases between. CDR3 residues: CASSEAGANTEAFF. The CDR3 DNA reads as TGTGCCAGCAGTGAAGCGGGGGCCAACACTGAAGCTTTCTTT.

J is TRBJ1-5 and V is TRBV6-5; D uncertain. This CDR3 has 15 residues. CDR1 and CDR2 from the germline V gene are MNHEY and SVGAGI. V was shortened by 0 bases and J by 1 base, with 7 bases between the two germline ends. The DNA of the CDR3 is TGTGCCAGCAGTTACTCACCGGGGAGCAATCAGCCCCAGCATTTT. This gives the protein CASSYSPGSNQPQHF.

The V call is TRBV5-4, the J call TRBJ1-1; a weak D match, TRBD1 (6 bases). V lost 0 bases, J lost 6 bases, and 9 bases lay in between. Looked up from germline, CDR1 is SGHNT and CDR2 is YYREEE (reference sequence). The CDR3 contains 13 residues. The CDR3 DNA reads TGTGCCAGCAGCTTGGTGGGGGGCTCTGAAGCTTTCTTT. Translated: CASSLVGGSEAFF.

This chain uses TRBV6-2 or TRBV6-3 with TRBJ1-1, with D possibly being TRBD1 (5 bases). V was clipped by 6 bases and J by 1 base, with 18 bases between them. The CDR3 length is 16 residues. The germline gives CDR1 MNHEY, CDR2 SVGEGT. CDR3 nucleotides: TGTGCCAGCAGCCCCCTCGCAGGGTTTAGGAACACTGAAGCTTTCTTT. Its translation is CASSPLAGFRNTEAFF.

V and J are TRBV6-2 or TRBV6-3 and TRBJ2-7, with D unclear. The V end was cut by 3 bases, the J end by 4 bases, with 7 bases between. CDR1 MNHEY and CDR2 SVGEGT come from the germline V gene. The CDR3 length is 12 residues. The CDR3 nucleotides are TGTGCCAGCAGTTATGCCGGATACGAGCAGTACGTC. Translation gives CASSYAGYEQYV.

This rearrangement joins TRBV28 to TRBJ2-7; D uncertain. There are 13 residues in the CDR3. V dropped 2 bases and J dropped 1 base, with 6 bases sitting between them. Germline CDR1 is MDHEN and CDR2 is SYDVKM. The CDR3 spells CASSLRASYEQYV. The CDR3 DNA reads as TGTGCCAGCAGTTTACGGGCTTCCTACGAGCAGTACGTC.

The chain carries TRBV10-2 and TRBJ1-2; D is unclear. V lost 6 bases to trimming and J lost 1 base, with 9 bases between them. Germline loops: CDR1 WSHSY, CDR2 SAAADI. The CDR3 length is 13 residues. CDR3 loop: CASSPTDNYGYTF. CDR3 bases: TGCGCCAGCAGCCCGACGGATAACTATGGCTACACCTTC.

The chain employs TRBV15 and TRBJ2-7; D gene ambiguous. Germline CDR1 and CDR2: LNHNV and YYDKDF (reference sequence). Between the trimmed V and J ends, which lost 0 bases and 4 bases, there was a span of 13 bases. The length of the CDR3 is 15 residues. CDR3 nucleotides: TGTGCCACCAGCAGAGATCCGGACCCCTTATACGAGCAGTACGTC. Amino acid sequence: CATSRDPDPLYEQYV.

The CDR3 loop is CASSRSGGADTQYF. The CDR3, as DNA: TGTGCCAGCAGCCGCAGCGGGGGGGCCGATACCCAGTACTTC. V usage is TRBV9 and J usage is TRBJ2-5; 10 bases match TRBD2. Germline loops: CDR1 SGDLS, CDR2 YYNGEE. The CDR3 is 14 amino acids. Germline trimming cut 4 bases from V and 8 bases from J; bases unmatched to any gene: 8.

The genes are TRBV27 and TRBJ2-7; no clear D gene. Trimming took off 7 bases at V and 2 bases at J, with 6 bases between the two ends. In germline, CDR1 is MNHEY, CDR2 SMNVEV (reference sequence). This CDR3 has 11 residues. The CDR3 loop is CASTNTYEQYV. In nucleotides, the CDR3 is TGTGCCAGCACTAATACCTACGAGCAGTACGTC.

This chain uses TRBV4-1 with TRBJ1-4, with TRBD1 identical over 8 bases. This CDR3 has 16 residues. V lost 1 base, J lost 0 bases, and 1 base stayed unmatched. Germline V gene lookup returns CDR1 MGHRA and CDR2 YSYEKL. CDR3 DNA: TGCGCCAGCAGCCAAGCACAGGGGGCAACTAATGAAAAACTGTTTTTT. It codes for CASSQAQGATNEKLFF.

The V call is TRBV2, the J call TRBJ2-3; D remains unclear. CDR1 is SNHLY and CDR2 is FYNNEI in the germline V gene. The CDR3 contains 11 residues. With 9 bases removed from V and 2 bases from J, the gap between germline ends came to 6 bases. CDR3 loop: CASRITDTQYF. Here the CDR3 DNA reads TGTGCCAGTCGTATCACAGATACGCAGTATTTT.

This chain links TRBV5-3 with TRBJ1-2, with TRBD1 matching over 9 bases. TRBV5-3 is marked as an open reading frame, function uncertain. The CDR3 is 19 amino acids. V was clipped by 1 base and J by 0 bases; unmatched bases: 13. In DNA form, the CDR3 reads TGTGCCAGAAGCTTGCAGCTCGGACAGGGGAAAAGTTCTAACTATGGCTACACCTTC. The encoded protein is CARSLQLGQGKSSNYGYTF.

The chain links TRBV30 to TRBJ1-3; no clear D. Deletions cut 3 bases from V and 4 bases from J, with 7 bases between. CDR1 and CDR2 from the germline V gene are GTSNPN and SVGIG (reference sequence). This CDR3 contains 12 residues. The CDR3 loop is CAWSPLGNTIYF. CDR3 nucleotide sequence: TGTGCCTGGAGCCCTTTAGGAAACACCATATATTTT.

J is TRBJ2-5 and V is TRBV5-1, with TRBD2 matching over 10 bases. V shed 5 bases and J 3 bases; nucleotides not matched to a gene: 7. Germline assignment: CDR1 SGHRS and CDR2 YFSETQ. CDR3 length equals 15 residues. This CDR3 reads CASSRAGGPEETQYF. In DNA form, the CDR3 reads TGCGCCAGCAGTCGAGCGGGGGGGCCGGAAGAGACCCAGTACTTC.

The sample holds a few counts of this clone. The chain employs TRBV5-1 and TRBJ1-5, with D perhaps matching TRBD1 (6 bases). The CDR3 is 15 residues long. Germline values: CDR1 SGHRS, CDR2 YFSETQ. V was shortened by 2 bases and J by 4 bases, with 13 bases between the two germline ends. CDR3 sequence (DNA): TGCGCCAGCAGCTTATTACCTACAGGGAATCAGCCCCAGCATTTT. This encodes CASSLLPTGNQPQHF. Variable domain in full (rest from reference TRBV5-1 and TRBJ1-5): KAGVTQTPRYLIKTRGQQVTLSCSPISGHRSVSWYQQTPGQGLQFLFEYFSETQRNKGNFPGRFSGRQFSNSRSEMNVSTLELGDSALYLCASSLLPTGNQPQHFGDGTRLSIL.

The genes are TRBV6-5 and TRBJ1-4; a possible D gene is TRBD1 (5 bases). The germline V and J ends were trimmed by 1 base and 3 bases, with 9 bases remaining between them. The CDR3 sequence is 15 residues long. CDR1 is MNHEY and CDR2 is SVGAGI in the germline V gene. As DNA, the CDR3 is TGTGCCAGCAGTTACTTGCCGGGGGCTAATGAAAAACTGTTTTTT. Protein: CASSYLPGANEKLFF.